This TCR beta chain came from a study of identical twins. This clonotype was detected only a few times. Its target is unknown. This CDR3 contains 16 residues. Germline V CDR1 and CDR2: MNHEY, SVGAGI. V lost 0 bases and J lost 6, with 15 bases in between. With template switching, a universal primer site was added, and the cDNA carried unique molecular identifiers. TCRdb re-derived calls from the 5' RACE reads in MiXCR, one entry per CDR3 protein. The table has some 330,000 distinct CDR3 sequences, 7% to 9.5% seen once. General study points: Memory repertoires lacked the insertion deficit that abundant cord blood beta clonotypes showed. Findings depended on cross-sectional statistics rather than tracking the same donors. Models predicted less out-of-frame TCR alpha sharing in monozygotic twins than was found.

Sequenced sample: naive T cells sorted from blood. This rearrangement joins TRBV6-5 to TRBJ2-1; D is uncertain. This receptor was taken from a woman aged 45-65 years in good health. CDR3 nucleotide sequence: TGTGCCAGCAGTTACTCGATACTTTTTCGTATCAATGAGCAGTTCTTC. Its translation: CASSYSILFRINEQFF.